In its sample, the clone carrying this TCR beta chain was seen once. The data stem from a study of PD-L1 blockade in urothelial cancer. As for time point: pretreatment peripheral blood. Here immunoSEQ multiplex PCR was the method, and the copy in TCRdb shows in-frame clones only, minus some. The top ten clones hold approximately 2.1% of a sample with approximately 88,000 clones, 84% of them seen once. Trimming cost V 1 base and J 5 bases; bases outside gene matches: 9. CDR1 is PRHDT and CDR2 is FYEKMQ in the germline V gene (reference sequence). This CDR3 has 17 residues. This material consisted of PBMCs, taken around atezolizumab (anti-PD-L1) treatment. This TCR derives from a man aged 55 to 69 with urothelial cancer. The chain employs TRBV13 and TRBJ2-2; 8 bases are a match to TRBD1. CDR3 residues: CASSLVPGTGRTGELFF. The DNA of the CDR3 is TGTGCCAGCAGCTTAGTCCCCGGGACAGGAAGGACCGGGGAGCTGTTTTTT.